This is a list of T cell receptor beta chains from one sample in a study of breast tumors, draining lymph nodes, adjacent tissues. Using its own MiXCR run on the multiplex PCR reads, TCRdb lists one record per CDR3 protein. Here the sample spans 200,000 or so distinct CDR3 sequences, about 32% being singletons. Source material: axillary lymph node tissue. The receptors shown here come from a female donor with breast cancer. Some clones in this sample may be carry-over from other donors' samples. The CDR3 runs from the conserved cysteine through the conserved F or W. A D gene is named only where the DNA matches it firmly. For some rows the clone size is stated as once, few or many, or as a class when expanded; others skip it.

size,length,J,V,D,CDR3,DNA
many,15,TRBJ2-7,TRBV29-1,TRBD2,CSVGFIAGISYEQYF,TGCAGCGTCGGGTTTATAGCGGGTATCTCCTACGAGCAGTACTTC
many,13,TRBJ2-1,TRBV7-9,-,CASSLALGNEQFF,TGTGCCAGCAGCTTAGCGCTCGGTAATGAGCAGTTCTTC
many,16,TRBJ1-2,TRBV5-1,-,CASSLEIGRANYGYTF,TGCGCCAGCAGCTTGGAGATCGGCCGAGCGAACTATGGCTACACCTTC
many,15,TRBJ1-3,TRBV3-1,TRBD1,CASSHGDRAGNTIYF,TGTGCCAGCAGCCATGGAGACAGGGCTGGAAACACCATATATTTT
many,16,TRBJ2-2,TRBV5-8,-,CASSRSPGANTGELFF,TGTGCCAGCAGTCGGAGTCCAGGGGCGAACACCGGGGAGCTGTTTTTT
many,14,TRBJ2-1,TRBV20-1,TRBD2,CSAAGGAEAGEQFF,TGCAGTGCAGCCGGGGGGGCCGAGGCCGGTGAGCAGTTCTTC
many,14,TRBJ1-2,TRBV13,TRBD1,CASSRGQGDYGYTF,TGTGCCAGCAGCCGGGGACAGGGGGACTATGGCTACACCTTC
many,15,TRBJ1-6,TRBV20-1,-,CSARPRESYNSPLHF,TGCAGTGCTAGACCCAGGGAATCCTATAATTCACCCCTCCACTTT
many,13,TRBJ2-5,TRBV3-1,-,CASSLNGRETQYF,TGTGCCAGCAGCTTGAATGGACGTGAGACCCAGTACTTC
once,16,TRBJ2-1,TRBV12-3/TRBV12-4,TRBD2,CASSFRTSGTYNEQFF,TGTGCCAGCAGTTTCCGGACTAGCGGGACCTACAATGAGCAGTTCTTC
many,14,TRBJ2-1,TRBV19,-,CASIGRSSYNEQFF,TGTGCCAGTATCGGCCGAAGCTCCTACAATGAGCAGTTCTTC
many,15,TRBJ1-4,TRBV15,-,CATSRDRQGREKLFF,TGTGCCACCAGCAGAGATCGGCAGGGCAGGGAAAAACTGTTTTTT
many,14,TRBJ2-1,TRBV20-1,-,CSARDASSYNEQFF,TGCAGTGCTAGAGATGCGAGCTCCTACAATGAGCAGTTCTTC
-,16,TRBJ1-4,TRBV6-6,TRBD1,CASSPGTAGTNEKLFF,TGTGCCAGCAGTCCTGGGACAGCCGGAACTAATGAAAAACTGTTTTTT
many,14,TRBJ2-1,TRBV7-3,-,CASRSGGGSSEQFF,TGTGCCAGCAGGTCAGGGGGGGGATCCAGTGAGCAGTTCTTC
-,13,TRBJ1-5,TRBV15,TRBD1,CATSGQGPWPQHF,TGTGCCACCAGCGGACAGGGGCCATGGCCCCAGCATTTT
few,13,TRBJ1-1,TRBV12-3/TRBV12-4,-,CASSFERNTEAFF,TGTGCCAGCAGTTTTGAACGAAACACTGAAGCTTTCTTT
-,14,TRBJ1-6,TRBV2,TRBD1,CASSVTGTASPLHF,TGTGCCAGCAGTGTGACAGGGACAGCTTCACCCCTCCACTTT
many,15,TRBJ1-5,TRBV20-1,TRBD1,CSALDRGKFNQPQHF,TGCAGTGCTTTAGACAGGGGGAAATTCAATCAGCCCCAGCATTTT
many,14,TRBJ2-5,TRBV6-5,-,CASSYLGEEETQYF,TGTGCCAGCAGTTACCTAGGGGAGGAAGAGACCCAGTACTTC
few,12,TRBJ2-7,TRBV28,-,CASSNPQGGQYF,TGTGCCAGCAGTAACCCCCAGGGTGGGCAGTACTTC
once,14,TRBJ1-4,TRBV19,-,CASSISGTILELFF,TGTGCCAGTAGCATAAGCGGGACAATATTAGAACTGTTTTTT
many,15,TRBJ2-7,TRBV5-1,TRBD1,CASSLATGGGYEQYF,TGCGCCAGCAGCTTGGCGACAGGGGGCGGCTACGAGCAGTACTTC
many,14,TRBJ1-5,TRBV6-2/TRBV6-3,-,CASSYSGPQDPQHF,TGTGCCAGCAGTTACTCCGGACCCCAGGATCCCCAGCATTTT
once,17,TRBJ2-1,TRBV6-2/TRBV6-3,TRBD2,CASSLRGLAGKRNEQFF,TGTGCCAGCAGTCTACGGGGCCTAGCGGGGAAGAGGAATGAGCAGTTCTTC
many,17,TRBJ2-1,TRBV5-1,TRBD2,CASSPGLAGGPVNEQFF,TGCGCCAGCAGCCCGGGACTAGCGGGGGGTCCGGTCAATGAGCAGTTCTTC
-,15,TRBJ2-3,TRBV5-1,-,CASSLGPGGTDTQYF,TGCGCCAGCAGCTTGGGGCCAGGGGGCACAGATACGCAGTATTTT
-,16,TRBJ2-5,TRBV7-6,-,CASSLGAGGALKTQYF,TGTGCCAGCAGCTTAGGAGCTGGGGGCGCGCTGAAGACCCAGTACTTC
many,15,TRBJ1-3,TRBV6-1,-,CASSEVTFSGNTIYF,TGTGCCAGCAGTGAAGTCACTTTCTCTGGAAACACCATATATTTT
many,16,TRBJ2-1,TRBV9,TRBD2,CASSDGTSGKYNEQFF,TGTGCCAGCAGCGACGGGACTAGCGGGAAATACAATGAGCAGTTCTTC
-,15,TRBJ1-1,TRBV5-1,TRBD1,CASSLSGTGNTEAFF,TGCGCCAGCAGCTTGTCCGGGACAGGGAACACTGAAGCTTTCTTT